Shown below are 16 T cell receptor beta chains from a single sample sequenced in a study of T cell clones after liver transplantation. Sequencing was performed with immunoSEQ multiplex PCR; in TCRdb, only in-frame clones are kept and a portion is missing. This repertoire shows fewer than 65,000 clones, around 85% found once; its top ten account for under 15%. This sample comprised CD8+ T cells from blood, obtained 12 months after liver transplant. The receptors shown here come from a human patient who received a liver transplant. Some T cells may have come from the graft donor.

This sequence joins TRBV7-8 and TRBJ2-1; 9 bases align to TRBD2. V trimming: 5 bases; J trimming: 5 bases; junction bases outside the gene matches: 7. The CDR3 consists of 15 residues. Germline CDR1 and CDR2: SGHVS and FQNEAQ. CDR3 sequence (DNA): TGTGCCAGCAGCCCGATAGCGGGAGCAAACAATGAGCAGTTCTTC. It yields the protein CASSPIAGANNEQFF.

The chain links TRBV6-4 to TRBJ1-2; 10 bases align to TRBD1. Germline V gene sequence: CDR1 MRHNA, CDR2 SNTAGT. The CDR3 is 16 residues long. The junction had 8 bases not matched to a gene; V was cut back by 6 bases and J by 1 base. CDR3 amino acids: CASRGTGESGNYGYTF. The CDR3 nucleotides are TGTGCCAGCAGGGGGACAGGGGAGTCTGGTAACTATGGCTACACCTTC.

The chain has TRBV4-3 and TRBJ2-2; perhaps TRBD2 as D (6 bases). The CDR3 extends over 17 amino acids. The germline V and J ends were trimmed by 2 bases and 4 bases, with 17 bases remaining between them. Germline CDR1 and CDR2: LGHNA and YSLEER. The DNA of the CDR3 is TGCGCCAGCAGCCAACCTCCGGGTAGCGGCCTCACCGGGGAGCTGTTTTTT. Protein: CASSQPPGSGLTGELFF.

The V call is TRBV9, the J call TRBJ2-3, with TRBD2 matching 7 bases. This CDR3 contains 16 residues. The germline V gene encodes CDR1 SGDLS and CDR2 YYNGEE. Losses at the gene ends were 3 bases for V and 0 bases for J; bases not matched to a gene: 7. CDR3 amino acids: CASSDHRGGSTDTQYF. CDR3 DNA sequence: TGTGCCAGCAGCGACCATAGGGGAGGGAGCACAGATACGCAGTATTTT.

The CDR3 nucleotides are TGCGCCAGCAGCTTGTGGGGGCCGGGAGGGGCGGCGGAGCCCCAGCATTTT. Encoded protein: CASSLWGPGGAAEPQHF. This chain links TRBV5-1 with TRBJ1-5, with D possibly TRBD1 on 6 matching bases. The V end lost 1 base, the J end lost 8 bases, and 22 bases lay between the germline ends. The length of the CDR3 is 17 residues. From germline, CDR1 is SGHRS and CDR2 YFSETQ.

This rearrangement joins TRBV27 to TRBJ2-1; D not certain. The V and J ends lost 1 base and 4 bases respectively, with 8 bases between them. The CDR3 totals 14 residues. Germline loops: CDR1 MNHEY, CDR2 SMNVEV (reference sequence). The chain's CDR3 is CASSLLADYNEQFF. CDR3 DNA sequence: TGTGCCAGCAGTTTATTAGCAGATTACAATGAGCAGTTCTTC.

The chain employs TRBV11-2 and TRBJ2-1; the D is unclear. V shed 4 bases and J shed 4 bases, with 11 bases lying between them. This CDR3 has 14 residues. The germline V gene has CDR1 SGHAT and CDR2 FQNNGV. As DNA, the CDR3 is TGTGCCAGCAGCTCGAGTCACAGTTACAATGAGCAGTTCTTC. As protein: CASSSSHSYNEQFF.

CDR3 loop: CAWSVGGGEAFF. CDR3 DNA: TGTGCCTGGAGTGTAGGGGGGGGAGAAGCTTTCTTT. The gene calls are TRBV30 and TRBJ1-1; tentative D call: TRBD1 (6 bases). CDR3 size: 12 residues. Trimming stripped 0 bases from V and 8 bases from J, with 10 bases between. From germline, CDR1 is GTSNPN and CDR2 SVGIG (reference sequence).

This CDR3 reads CANRGLAGAKDPVYNEQFF. CDR3 nucleotide sequence: TGTGCCAACCGTGGGCTAGCGGGAGCTAAAGACCCCGTATACAATGAGCAGTTCTTC. The chain joins TRBV28 to TRBJ2-1; 10 bases agree with TRBD2. CDR1 is MDHEN and CDR2 is SYDVKM in the germline V gene. V dropped 10 bases and J dropped 4; count of bases not matched to a gene: 22. CDR3 length: 19 amino acids.

V usage is TRBV28 and J usage is TRBJ2-7; TRBD1 aligns across 7 bases. Germline V gene lookup returns CDR1 MDHEN and CDR2 SYDVKM. V shed 3 bases, J shed 3 bases, and the junction held 8 bases outside the gene matches. The CDR3 covers 15 residues. This CDR3 reads CASSFGAGGLYEQYF. Written as DNA, the CDR3 is TGTGCCAGCAGTTTTGGGGCAGGGGGTCTCTACGAGCAGTACTTC.

This chain links TRBV6-1 with TRBJ1-2; D is undetermined. This CDR3 region has 10 residues. Germline loops: CDR1 MNHNS, CDR2 SASEGT. CDR3 sequence: CAVSPFGYTF. DNA of the CDR3: TGTGCTGTTAGTCCGTTCGGCTACACCTTC.

The chain is built from TRBV7-9 and TRBJ2-7; TRBD2 aligns across 7 bases. Trimming at V came to 1 base and at J to 7 bases, leaving 4 bases not matched to a gene. Germline values: CDR1 SEHNR, CDR2 FQNEAQ (reference sequence). This CDR3 is 13 amino acids long. The CDR3 sequence: CASSLGGSGEQYF. CDR3 bases: TGTGCCAGCAGCTTAGGCGGGAGCGGGGAGCAGTACTTC.

This sequence joins TRBV19 and TRBJ2-7; possibly TRBD1 for D (6 bases). This CDR3 has 13 amino acids. Germline V gene lookup returns CDR1 LNHDA and CDR2 SQIVND (reference sequence). V was trimmed by 3 bases and J by 3 bases, leaving 9 bases between them. The CDR3 coding sequence is TGTGCCAGTAGTATTCAGGGGCGCTACGAGCAGTACTTC. Its protein product is CASSIQGRYEQYF.

The genes are TRBV4-3 and TRBJ2-7, with 7 bases matching TRBD2. Germline V gives CDR1 LGHNA, CDR2 YSLEER. The V gene end was trimmed by 6 bases and the J gene end by 2 bases; junction bases not matched to a gene: 7. The length of the CDR3 is 14 residues. Written as DNA, the CDR3 is TGCGCCAGCAGTCCCACAGCGGGAACCTACGAGCAGTACTTC. Translation: CASSPTAGTYEQYF.

This chain joins TRBV29-1 and TRBJ2-7, with 9 positions matching TRBD1. The CDR3 extends over 11 amino acids. After removal of 5 bases from V and 7 bases from J, the junction contained 3 bases not matched to a gene. Germline-derived CDR1 and CDR2 are SQVTM and ANQGSEA. The CDR3 loop reads CSVRDRAEQYF. DNA for the CDR3: TGCAGCGTTCGGGACAGGGCGGAGCAGTACTTC.

This chain connects TRBV7-9 to TRBJ2-1, with D tentatively TRBD2 (6 bases). Germline V gene sequence: CDR1 SEHNR, CDR2 FQNEAQ (reference sequence). Deletions cut 6 bases from V and 7 bases from J, with 13 bases between. This CDR3 comprises 13 residues. The CDR3 here is CASSSGTENEQFF. DNA for the CDR3: TGTGCCAGCAGTTCCGGGACTGAGAATGAGCAGTTCTTC. The variable domain in full, with the rest retrieved from reference TRBV7-9 and TRBJ2-1, is DTGVSQNPRHKITKRGQNVTFRCDPISEHNRLYWYRQTLGQGPEFLTYFQNEAQLEKSRLLSDRFSAERPKGSFSTLEIQRTEQGDSAMYLCASSSGTENEQFFGPGTRLTVL.